These T cell receptor beta chains were read from a single sample in a study of identical twins. MiXCR, applied by TCRdb to the 5' RACE reads, yields one record per CDR3 protein. The data show 400,000 to 600,000 distinct CDR3 sequences, around 22% seen once. The same sample was also used in a study of yellow fever vaccine responses in identical twins.

The sequencing sample was made of CD4+ T cells sorted from blood. The source is a woman under 30 in good health. Both conserved end residues are part of each CDR3. Fields, in order: D gene, J gene, clone size, V gene, CDR3 protein, CDR3 DNA. D genes are given only for firm matches. Size is stated for part of the rows, as once, few or many counts, or as a class when the clone is expanded.

- TRBJ2-2 - TRBV12-3/TRBV12-4 CASRGGVLNTGELFF TGTGCCAGCAGAGGCGGAGTACTTAACACCGGGGAGCTGTTTTTT
TRBD1 TRBJ2-3 - TRBV6-1 CASSSTGTARTDTQYF TGTGCCAGCAGTAGCACCGGGACAGCCCGCACAGATACGCAGTATTTT
- TRBJ2-3 - TRBV7-6 CASSTLADTQYF TGTGCCAGCAGCACCCTTGCAGATACGCAGTATTTT
TRBD1 TRBJ2-3 many TRBV10-3 CAIRGDREATDTQYF TGTGCCATCAGAGGGGACAGGGAGGCCACAGATACGCAGTATTTT
- TRBJ1-1 many TRBV12-3/TRBV12-4 CASSFNRLEAFF TGTGCCAGCAGTTTCAACAGGTTGGAAGCTTTCTTT
- TRBJ2-3 few TRBV7-9 CASSTQGESTDTQYF TGTGCCAGCAGCACGCAGGGTGAAAGCACAGATACGCAGTATTTT
TRBD2 TRBJ2-1 - TRBV24-1 CATSEPGLAGSDEQFF TGTGCCACCAGTGAACCGGGACTAGCGGGATCGGATGAGCAGTTCTTC
- TRBJ2-1 many TRBV29-1 CSVEGGTNEQFF TGCAGCGTTGAGGGGGGAACCAATGAGCAGTTCTTC
- TRBJ1-4 few TRBV5-1 CASSPGGLTNEKLFF TGCGCCAGCAGCCCGGGGGGATTAACTAATGAAAAACTGTTTTTT
TRBD1 TRBJ2-3 - TRBV9 CASSSGTGYNTDTQYF TGTGCCAGCAGTTCGGGGACAGGTTACAACACAGATACGCAGTATTTT
- TRBJ1-5 once TRBV24-1 CATSDQYSNQPQHF TGTGCCACCAGTGATCAGTATAGCAATCAGCCCCAGCATTTT
- TRBJ2-1 few TRBV20-1 CSARPGNNEQFF TGCAGTGCTAGACCCGGTAACAATGAGCAGTTCTTC
TRBD1 TRBJ2-1 few TRBV4-1 CASSQSIPTGRLNEQFF TGCGCCAGCAGCCAGAGCATCCCGACAGGGAGATTGAATGAGCAGTTCTTC
TRBD1 TRBJ2-2 few TRBV28 CASSLKKGADTGELFF TGTGCCAGCAGTTTGAAGAAGGGGGCAGACACCGGGGAGCTGTTTTTT
TRBD2 TRBJ2-5 - TRBV11-3 CASSPGTSGYQETQYF TGTGCCAGCAGCCCAGGGACTAGCGGCTACCAAGAGACCCAGTACTTC
TRBD2 TRBJ2-1 - TRBV29-1 CSVDVRAGGPGNEQFF TGCAGCGTTGATGTCCGAGCGGGAGGGCCGGGGAATGAGCAGTTCTTC
TRBD2 TRBJ2-7 few TRBV7-2 CASSPELAGLEQYF TGTGCCAGCAGCCCCGAGCTAGCGGGACTCGAGCAGTACTTC
TRBD1 TRBJ2-2 once TRBV5-1 CASTPRQGSGGELFF TGCGCCAGCACGCCAAGACAGGGGAGCGGCGGGGAGCTGTTTTTT
- TRBJ2-1 many TRBV10-3 CAISAGIGYNEQFF TGTGCCATCAGTGCGGGAATCGGCTACAATGAGCAGTTCTTC
TRBD1 TRBJ2-5 few TRBV5-1 CASSVTGQGETQYF TGCGCCAGCAGCGTGACCGGACAGGGAGAGACCCAGTACTTC
- TRBJ2-2 - TRBV28 CASSLRMRELFF TGTGCCAGCAGTTTAAGGATGAGGGAGCTGTTTTTT
TRBD1 TRBJ2-1 - TRBV5-1 CASSLSGTGVHEQFF TGCGCCAGCAGCTTGTCCGGGACAGGGGTTCATGAGCAGTTCTTC
TRBD2 TRBJ2-1 - TRBV12-3/TRBV12-4 CASTDLAGVGNEQFF TGTGCCAGCACCGACTTAGCGGGGGTGGGCAATGAGCAGTTCTTC
- TRBJ1-1 - TRBV5-1 CASSLRVRVNTEAFF TGCGCCAGCAGCTTGAGGGTTAGGGTGAACACTGAAGCTTTCTTT
- TRBJ2-1 few TRBV12-3/TRBV12-4 CASSFHSNEQFF TGTGCCAGCAGTTTCCATAGCAATGAGCAGTTCTTC
TRBD1 TRBJ2-1 few TRBV5-1 CASSFETGAYNEQFF TGCGCCAGCAGCTTCGAAACAGGGGCCTACAATGAGCAGTTCTTC
- TRBJ2-3 - TRBV24-1 CATSESSTDTQYF TGTGCCACCAGTGAAAGTTCTACAGATACGCAGTATTTT
- TRBJ2-2 few TRBV2 CASSVSAIKLFF TGTGCCAGCAGCGTGTCAGCTATAAAGCTGTTTTTT
- TRBJ2-3 few TRBV5-1 CASSFGKSGDTQYF TGCGCCAGCAGCTTCGGAAAAAGTGGGGATACGCAGTATTTT
TRBD2 TRBJ2-3 - TRBV6-5 CASSYRGDTDTQYF TGTGCCAGCAGTTACCGGGGGGATACAGATACGCAGTATTTT
- TRBJ2-3 few TRBV18 CASSPPSSDTQYF TGTGCCAGCTCACCACCTTCATCAGATACGCAGTATTTT
- TRBJ1-1 - TRBV24-1 CATSDVGTGNTEAFF TGTGCCACCAGTGATGTCGGGACGGGGAACACTGAAGCTTTCTTT
TRBD1 TRBJ1-3 - TRBV7-2 CASSAQGGGNTIYF TGTGCCAGCAGCGCACAGGGGGGAGGAAACACCATATATTTT
- TRBJ2-3 few TRBV27 CASSLSPRGTDTQYF TGTGCCAGCAGTTTATCCCCAAGGGGCACAGATACGCAGTATTTT
TRBD2 TRBJ2-1 - TRBV6-1 CASSGRTSRDNEQFF TGTGCCAGCAGTGGCCGGACTAGCCGCGACAATGAGCAGTTCTTC
- TRBJ2-5 few TRBV4-1 CASSQDIEETQYF TGCGCCAGCAGCCAAGATATTGAGGAGACCCAGTACTTC
TRBD2 TRBJ2-7 few TRBV5-1 CASSSGLGSEQYF TGCGCCAGCAGCTCCGGACTAGGGTCCGAGCAGTACTTC
TRBD1 TRBJ1-1 - TRBV14 CASSQVTTGVDAFF TGTGCCAGCAGCCAAGTAACGACAGGGGTCGATGCTTTCTTT
- TRBJ2-1 - TRBV29-1 CSVPRAGAPSTDEQFF TGCAGCGTACCCCGGGCGGGGGCCCCTAGTACAGATGAGCAGTTCTTC
- TRBJ2-1 - TRBV5-1 CASSSVGGASPSEQFF TGCGCCAGCAGCTCCGTAGGGGGGGCTTCTCCCAGTGAGCAGTTCTTC
TRBD1 TRBJ2-7 few TRBV29-1 CSVWTGGGSYEQYF TGCAGCGTTTGGACAGGGGGCGGCTCCTACGAGCAGTACTTC
- TRBJ2-3 - TRBV20-1 CSARGAADTQYF TGCAGTGCTAGGGGGGCAGCTGATACGCAGTATTTT